This T cell receptor (beta chain) appears in the sequencing data of a study of shared clonotypes between healthy human individuals. On the study more broadly: The plates for each donor numbered three CD4 naive, three CD4 memory, two CD8 naive and one CD8 memory.

CDR3 length: 13 amino acids. Per the germline V gene, CDR1 is MNHEY and CDR2 is SMNVEV (reference sequence). V was cut by 1 base and J by 2 bases, with 4 bases left in between. The data were produced by immunoSEQ multiplex PCR, yet TCRdb's version contains in-frame clones alone and is incomplete. This table has about 690,000 clones, about 92% appearing once. General study findings and limits: Sampling covered nothing but blood. Tissue TCR repertoires likely differ from those found in blood.

About this clone itself: Antigen unknown.

Nashville, Tennessee was home to all donors, each a Caucasian adult. The V call is TRBV27, the J call TRBJ2-3; D gene uncertain. Material for sequencing was memory CD8+ T cells from PBMCs. Subset here: CD45RO+ cells pooled with CCR7-negative TemRA cells. The sequence came from a man younger than 35 in good health. Some clones in this sample may be carry-over from other donors' samples. CDR3 loop: CASSLYPTDTQYF. DNA for the CDR3: TGTGCCAGCAGTTTATACCCCACAGATACGCAGTATTTT.